This T cell receptor (beta chain) was sequenced for a study of CD8+ T cells in alopecia areata. CDR1 and CDR2 (germline): SGHRS, YFSETQ. With 1 base clipped from V and 5 bases from J, the junction kept 5 bases outside the gene matches. The CDR3 is made up of 15 amino acids. cDNA serving as the sequencing template came from extracted, reverse transcribed RNA. Profiling relied on immunoSEQ multiplex PCR, and the TCRdb table lists in-frame clones only, not all of them. The sample consists of around 120,000 clones, 61% of them appearing once. Treatment given: oral pan-JAK inhibitor, 5-10 mg twice daily. This specimen was CD4+ T cells sorted from blood, taken at week 4, from a patient treated with tofacitinib. The rearrangement links TRBV5-1 to TRBJ2-1; 8 bases are a match to TRBD2. This clonotype was sampled from a human donor with alopecia areata. The CDR3 DNA reads TGCGCCAGCAGCTTGAGGCTAGCGGGTAACAATGAGCAGTTCTTC. The encoded protein is CASSLRLAGNNEQFF.